Below are 2 T cell receptor beta chains sequenced from a single sample in a study of cytomegalovirus exposure and HLA in healthy donors. The PCR was carried out with 60 Vbeta primers and 13 Jbeta primers. Assay used: immunoSEQ multiplex PCR; TCRdb lists only in-frame clones, some missing. The sample shows around 130,000 clones, roughly 79% of them seen only once. Sample: PBMCs. Receptor source: a young woman in good health and CMV-seronegative.

The V gene is TRBV30, the J gene TRBJ2-1; weak D call: TRBD2 (5 bases). The CDR3 spans 15 residues. Germline loops: CDR1 GTSNPN, CDR2 SVGIG (reference sequence). Between the trimmed V and J ends, which lost 2 bases and 6 bases, there was a span of 17 bases. As DNA, the CDR3 is TGTGCCTGGAGTCCCGGGGTCACGGCCCCCAATGAGCAGTTCTTC. As protein: CAWSPGVTAPNEQFF.

The V and J genes are TRBV28 and TRBJ2-2, with D tentatively TRBD2 (6 bases). This CDR3 spans 13 amino acids. Germline V gene data show CDR1 as MDHEN and CDR2 as SYDVKM. Trimming shortened V by 7 bases and J by 2 bases, and 8 bases separated the two germline ends. CDR3 loop: CASTGVNTGELFF. The CDR3 nucleotides read TGTGCCAGCACGGGGGTTAACACCGGGGAGCTGTTTTTT.